This is a list of T cell receptor beta chains from one sample in a study of regulatory T cells in long-lasting Graves disease. TCRdb reanalysed the multiplex PCR reads using MiXCR and keeps one entry per CDR3 protein. This sample has 450,000 to 500,000 distinct CDR3 sequences, with 16% found just once. This same sample was also part of a study on T cells in Graves' hyperthyroidism and ophthalmopathy.

The specimen was peripheral blood mononuclear cells (PBMCs), collected at new diagnosis, from a patient treated with antithyroid drugs. The source of these receptors is a man aged 35 to 55 with Graves disease. Both conserved end residues are trimmed from each CDR3. The order of the fields is D gene, V gene, J gene, clone size, CDR3 protein. D genes are given only for firm matches. The listing skips clone size in some rows; elsewhere it reads once, few, many or a size class.

TRBD2,TRBV20-1,TRBJ2-3,.,SASGSSGSTDTQY
TRBD1,TRBV4-1,TRBJ1-6,.,ASSHVTGVGNSPLH
.,TRBV11-2,TRBJ1-4,few,ASSSTDRFEKLF
.,TRBV28,TRBJ2-7,many,TSSWEAYEQY
.,TRBV11-2,TRBJ2-1,few,ASSLGRAARNEQF
.,TRBV3-1,TRBJ2-6,many,ASSTGQIIYSGANVLT
.,TRBV2,TRBJ1-2,many,ASSDRANYGYT
TRBD2,TRBV20-1,TRBJ2-7,many,SARATGTSGRAHEQY
.,TRBV12-3/TRBV12-4,TRBJ1-3,.,ASSPGGKGNTIY
.,TRBV20-1,TRBJ1-5,many,SARVGVGNQPQH
.,TRBV6-2/TRBV6-3,TRBJ2-3,few,ASRTLATFTDTQY
.,TRBV14,TRBJ2-2,.,ASSQDQWTGELF
.,TRBV30,TRBJ1-1,many,AWSVGGSTEAF
.,TRBV27,TRBJ2-6,.,ASSLSGLGANVLT
TRBD2,TRBV2,TRBJ2-3,many,ASSSGRAADTQY
.,TRBV7-9,TRBJ2-4,few,ASSLGDVGKNIQY
TRBD1,TRBV7-9,TRBJ2-7,.,ASSLMGQGKGEQY
TRBD1,TRBV20-1,TRBJ1-4,few,SASTGQGVYNEKLF
.,TRBV25-1,TRBJ1-1,many,ASSDRDVNTEAF
.,TRBV6-1,TRBJ2-4,many,ASSDETDYLAKNIQY
.,TRBV5-1,TRBJ2-7,many,ATIQLAEQY
.,TRBV20-1,TRBJ2-3,many,SARDPGGLTDTQY
.,TRBV28,TRBJ2-3,many,ASSFGGVQDTQY
.,TRBV24-1,TRBJ1-5,many,ATSDPGAQPQH
TRBD1,TRBV2,TRBJ1-5,many,ARSDRDANQPQH
TRBD2,TRBV29-1,TRBJ2-1,.,SVEDRHLAGISYNEQF
TRBD2,TRBV6-5,.,.,ASSYLAGETQY
TRBD2,TRBV3-1,TRBJ2-1,many,ASSERAGDGPEQF
.,TRBV15,TRBJ1-1,few,ATSRKGQGWTEAF
.,TRBV27,TRBJ2-7,many,ASSLISWSGPSYEQY
TRBD1,TRBV7-6,TRBJ2-7,many,ASSPGQGYYEQY